This T cell receptor (beta chain) originates from a study of cytomegalovirus exposure and HLA in healthy donors. Study-level points and caveats: Among the CMV-associated chains, a few were confirmed in vitro as specific for CMV antigens. Immune exposure data for these donors was limited to CMV serostatus. TRBV6-2, TRBV6-3 and some other V segments were excluded as indistinguishable. Being productive about 87% or about 30% of the time was typical of most TCR beta V segments in an earlier analysis.

60 Vbeta and 13 Jbeta primers were used in PCR. TCRdb's copy holds only in-frame clones and misses some; the assay was immunoSEQ multiplex PCR. The repertoire consists of approximately 170,000 clones, with more than 65% occurring once and the leading ten covering approximately 1.2%. The germline V gene has CDR1 SGHNT and CDR2 YYREEE (reference sequence). V was clipped by 4 bases and J by 8 bases, with 21 bases between them. The CDR3 is made up of 15 amino acids. Concerning this clone itself: The antigen is undetermined.

This sequence originates from a man aged 45-65 years in good health and CMV-seropositive. The chain couples TRBV5-4 to TRBJ1-2; the D gene is possibly TRBD1 (5 bases). Sequenced: PBMCs. In DNA, the CDR3 is TGTGCCAGCAGCCCTCGTTGGGGGGGGAACGACGGCTACACCTTC. Translation gives CASSPRWGGNDGYTF.